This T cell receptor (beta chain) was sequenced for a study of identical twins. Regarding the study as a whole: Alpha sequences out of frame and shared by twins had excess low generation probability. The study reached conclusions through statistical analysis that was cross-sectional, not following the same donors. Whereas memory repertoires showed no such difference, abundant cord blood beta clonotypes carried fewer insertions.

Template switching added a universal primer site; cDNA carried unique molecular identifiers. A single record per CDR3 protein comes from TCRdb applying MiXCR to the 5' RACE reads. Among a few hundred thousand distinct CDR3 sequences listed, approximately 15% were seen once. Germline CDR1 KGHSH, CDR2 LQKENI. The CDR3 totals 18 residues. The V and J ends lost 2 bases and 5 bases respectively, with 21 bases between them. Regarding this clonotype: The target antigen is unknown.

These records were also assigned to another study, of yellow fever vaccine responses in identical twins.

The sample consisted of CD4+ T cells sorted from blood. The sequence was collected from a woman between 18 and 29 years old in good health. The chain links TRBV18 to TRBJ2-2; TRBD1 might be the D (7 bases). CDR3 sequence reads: CASSPKLRTGGGTGELFF. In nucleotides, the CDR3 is TGTGCCAGCTCACCAAAGCTTCGGACAGGTGGAGGGACCGGGGAGCTGTTTTTT.